The 5 T cell receptor beta chains presented below share a single source sample, sequenced in a study of human T cells and chemical hapten exposure. As for time point: patch test 2, 6 weeks after DPC sensitization. Treatment defined: therapeutic diphenylcyclopropenone sensitization with weekly scalp DPC. TCRdb reprocessed the RACE reads via MiXCR and lists one record per CDR3 protein. Of 84,000 or so distinct CDR3 sequences detected, roughly 10% appear once; the ten largest clones hold under 2.5%. Sequencing used whole blood, obtained in connection with sensitization to the hapten diphenylcyclopropenone (DPC). These receptors came from a woman aged 25 to 45 with alopecia areata. Some clones in this sample may be carry-over from other donors' samples.

This clonotype has a count of ten or more. This chain uses TRBV20-1 with TRBJ2-2; a possible D gene is TRBD2 (5 bases). Trimming pared 0 bases from V and 0 bases from J, leaving 8 bases between. Germline V gene sequence: CDR1 DFQATT, CDR2 SNEGSKA (reference sequence). The CDR3 sequence is 15 residues long. As DNA, the CDR3 is TGCAGTGCTAGAGACGGGATCGCGAACACCGGGGAGCTGTTTTTT. Protein: CSARDGIANTGELFF.

This clonotype was found a few times. The CDR3 DNA reads TGCAGTGCTCAAGCCGGGACTAGCGGCACCGGGGAGCTGTTTTTT. Translating it yields CSAQAGTSGTGELFF. This chain joins TRBV20-1 and TRBJ2-2, with 11 bases matching TRBD2. The CDR3 runs to 15 residues. Germline CDR1 is DFQATT and CDR2 is SNEGSKA (reference sequence). V dropped 5 bases and J dropped 4; count of bases not matched to a gene: 6.

About this clonotype itself: A much larger clone differs by one base, so this may be a read error. V and J are TRBV29-1 and TRBJ2-3; TRBD2 agrees at 12 bases. The germline CDR1 and CDR2 sequences are SQVTM and ANQGSEA. With 7 bases clipped from V and 2 bases from J, the junction kept 7 bases outside the gene matches. The CDR3 has 15 amino acids. The CDR3 region is CSATSSGGDTDTQYF. The CDR3 region has the DNA TGCAGCGCTACCTCTAGCGGGGGGGACACAGATACGCAGTATTTT.

This clonotype was observed a handful of times. V usage is TRBV5-1 and J usage is TRBJ2-5, with D perhaps assigned TRBD1 or TRBD2 (5 bases each). The germline V gene encodes CDR1 SGHRS and CDR2 YFSETQ. Trimming removed 2 bases at V and 5 bases at J, with 16 bases between. The CDR3 extends over 15 amino acids. This chain's CDR3 is CASSFLPGPSETQYF. CDR3 bases: TGCGCCAGCAGCTTCTTGCCGGGGCCCTCGGAGACCCAGTACTTC.

This clonotype appeared a single time. Being one base from a much bigger clone, this may be a read error. The V and J genes are TRBV28 and TRBJ1-1; 9 nucleotides match TRBD1. Germline V gene sequence: CDR1 MDHEN, CDR2 SYDVKM. The CDR3 covers 12 residues. The CDR3 nucleotides read TGTGCCAACAGTTCCGGGACAGGGCAAGCTTTCTTT. Its translation: CANSSGTGQAFF.